The rows below give T cell receptor beta chains drawn from one sample of a study of identical twins. MiXCR was run by TCRdb on the 5' RACE reads, yielding one entry per CDR3 protein. The repertoire holds 500,000 or so distinct CDR3 sequences, with roughly a fifth as singletons. These data are also associated with another study on T cells expressing NK-cell markers.

Sequencing used CD4+ T cells sorted from blood. The receptors derive from a woman aged 18-29 years in good health. Both conserved end residues are part of each CDR3. D genes are given only for firm matches. Rows may omit the clone size; those that give it use once, few, many or a size class.

j_call,v_call,d_call,clone_size,cdr3_nt,cdr3_aa
TRBJ1-3,TRBV6-5,TRBD1,-,TGTGCCAGCAGTTACCGACAGGGTAGTAACACCATATATTTT,CASSYRQGSNTIYF
TRBJ2-5,TRBV20-1,TRBD2,-,TGCAGTGCTAGAGATCAGGGTAGCGGGACCAAGACCCAGTACTTC,CSARDQGSGTKTQYF
TRBJ2-1,TRBV7-2,-,few,TGTGCCAGCAGCTTATTTGGGGAATCCTACAATGAGCAGTTCTTC,CASSLFGESYNEQFF
TRBJ1-5,TRBV6-5,TRBD1,many,TGTGCCAGCAGTTATCAGGGGGATCAGCCCCAGCATTTT,CASSYQGDQPQHF
TRBJ2-1,TRBV9,-,-,TGTGCCAGCAGCGTAGCAGCGTCTTTAGGCAATGAGCAGTTCTTC,CASSVAASLGNEQFF
TRBJ1-6,TRBV20-1,-,-,TGCAGTGCTAGAGAGGGGGTCCCCCTCCACTTT,CSAREGVPLHF
TRBJ2-1,TRBV9,-,-,TGTGCCAGCAGCGTAGACGTCAGGGTTAACAATGAGCAGTTCTTC,CASSVDVRVNNEQFF
TRBJ2-2,TRBV12-3/TRBV12-4,-,-,TGTGCCAGCAGTTTGAGGGCAGGGTATGCCGGGGAGCTGTTTTTT,CASSLRAGYAGELFF
TRBJ2-5,TRBV20-1,-,few,TGCAGTGCTAGAGCACCGGGGACACAAGAGACCCAGTACTTC,CSARAPGTQETQYF
TRBJ2-2,TRBV5-1,-,-,TGCGCCAGCAGCGCCCTGCCGGGGGCCGGGGAGCTGTTTTTT,CASSALPGAGELFF
TRBJ2-5,TRBV6-5,TRBD2,-,TGTGCCAGCAGTGGGACTAGCGGGAGTTTTGAGACCCAGTACTTC,CASSGTSGSFETQYF
TRBJ1-1,TRBV6-5,-,-,TGTGCCAGCAGTTACCAGGGAAGAAGTCTTTCGGGCACTGAAGCTTTCTTT,CASSYQGRSLSGTEAFF
TRBJ2-7,TRBV20-1,-,few,TGCAGTGCTACGAGTTGGGGTCTGGCGGACGAGCAGTACTTC,CSATSWGLADEQYF
TRBJ2-5,TRBV6-5,TRBD2,-,TGTGCCAGCAGTCACTCGACTAGCGGACAAGAGACCCAGTACTTC,CASSHSTSGQETQYF
TRBJ1-1,TRBV7-3,-,-,TGTGTCAGCAGCTTAAGCATAGTCACTGAAGCTTTCTTT,CVSSLSIVTEAFF
TRBJ2-5,TRBV7-9,TRBD2,many,TGTGCCAGCAGCCAGGGACTAGCGGGAGTATCTGAGACCCAGTACTTC,CASSQGLAGVSETQYF
TRBJ2-1,TRBV7-8,TRBD2,-,TGTGCCAGCAGCACAACTCTAGCGGGAGACAGATCCTACAATGAGCAGTTCTTC,CASSTTLAGDRSYNEQFF
TRBJ2-7,TRBV10-2,-,few,TGCGCCAGCAGTGGGACAGTTCGTTCCTCCTACGAGCAGTACTTC,CASSGTVRSSYEQYF
TRBJ2-2,TRBV2,TRBD2,once,TGTGCCAGCAGAGCCGGACTAGCGAACATACCGACCGGGGAGCTGTTTTTT,CASRAGLANIPTGELFF
TRBJ2-7,TRBV5-6,TRBD1,few,TGTGCCAGCAGCCCACAACAGGGGGGATACGAGCAGTACTTC,CASSPQQGGYEQYF
TRBJ1-5,TRBV29-1,-,few,TGCAGCGTTGGAGGTATTAATCAGCCCCAGCATTTT,CSVGGINQPQHF
TRBJ2-1,TRBV20-1,-,few,TGCAGTGCTATTCTAGCGAGAGCATACAATGAGCAGTTCTTC,CSAILARAYNEQFF
TRBJ2-4,TRBV2,-,-,TGTGCCAGCAGTGAAAGGACTAATAGGTTCATTCAGTACTTC,CASSERTNRFIQYF
TRBJ2-2,TRBV4-3,-,few,TGCGCCAGCAGCCAAGCGGGACGGGACACCGGGGAGCTGTTTTTT,CASSQAGRDTGELFF
TRBJ2-3,TRBV6-1,-,few,TGTGCCAGCAGACTTCGATACACAGATACGCAGTATTTT,CASRLRYTDTQYF
TRBJ2-3,TRBV10-1,-,-,TGCGCCAGCAGTGAAATAGGGCTAGCGACAGATACGCAGTATTTT,CASSEIGLATDTQYF
TRBJ2-1,TRBV5-1,TRBD2,-,TGCGCCAGCAGCCTAGCGGGACCCGCCAATGAGCAGTTCTTC,CASSLAGPANEQFF
TRBJ1-2,TRBV12-3/TRBV12-4,-,few,TGTGCCAGCAGTTTCGACAGGAGGACTAACTATGGCTACACCTTC,CASSFDRRTNYGYTF
TRBJ2-3,TRBV6-5,TRBD2,-,TGTGCCAGCAGTTACCGACTAGCGGGGGGTATAGATACGCAGTATTTT,CASSYRLAGGIDTQYF
TRBJ2-3,TRBV2,-,-,TGTGCCAGCTTCCCAGCGGGTTCTAGCACAGATACGCAGTATTTT,CASFPAGSSTDTQYF
TRBJ2-1,TRBV7-2,TRBD2,few,TGTGCCAGCAGCCGGGGGACTAGCGGGGGGGCAGGGCATGAGCAGTTCTTC,CASSRGTSGGAGHEQFF
TRBJ2-6,TRBV12-5,-,few,TGTGCTAGTGGTCCTGTGGGGTCTGGGGCCAACGTCCTGACTTTC,CASGPVGSGANVLTF
TRBJ1-1,TRBV6-5,TRBD1,-,TGTGCCAGCAGTTACCCGACAGGGGGAACCAAAGCTTTCTTT,CASSYPTGGTKAFF
TRBJ2-5,TRBV20-1,-,-,TGCAGTGCCCACAGCCAGCTCCAAGAGACCCAGTACTTC,CSAHSQLQETQYF
TRBJ2-1,TRBV7-2,TRBD2,-,TGTGCCAGCAGCTTAGCCGGGACTAGCGGAACTTTAAGCTCCTACAATGAGCAGTTCTTC,CASSLAGTSGTLSSYNEQFF
TRBJ1-1,TRBV20-1,-,few,TGCAGTGCTAGTGGGACCCAGCTAGCCTTAGAAGCTTTCTTT,CSASGTQLALEAFF
TRBJ1-5,TRBV12-3/TRBV12-4,-,-,TGTGCCAGCAGTTCCGCCGGATCTAATAGCAATCAGCCCCAGCATTTT,CASSSAGSNSNQPQHF
TRBJ1-1,TRBV28,-,many,TGTGCCAGCAGACCTTCAGGGTTCCGCCTAAACACTGAAGCTTTCTTT,CASRPSGFRLNTEAFF
TRBJ1-3,TRBV6-5,-,many,TGTGCCAGCGGCAGTCGGAGGGATTCTATATATTTT,CASGSRRDSIYF
TRBJ2-2,TRBV7-9,TRBD1,-,TGTGCCAGCTGCTGCAGGCCTAGGGGGCCCGGGGAGCTGTTTTTT,CASCCRPRGPGELFF
TRBJ1-5,TRBV27,TRBD1,few,TGTGCCAGCAGTCCGACAGGGGTGGGACGGCAGCCCCAGCATTTT,CASSPTGVGRQPQHF
TRBJ2-3,TRBV2,-,-,TGTGCCAGCAGTGAAGTGGCTAGCACAGATACGCAGTATTTT,CASSEVASTDTQYF
TRBJ2-2,TRBV10-2,-,-,TGCGCCAGCTCCTTGAACGCCGGGGAGCTGTTTTTT,CASSLNAGELFF
TRBJ2-6,TRBV2,-,few,TGTGCCAGCAGGGCCCCGGGCTCTGGGGCCAACGTCCTGACTTTC,CASRAPGSGANVLTF
TRBJ2-4,TRBV15,-,-,TGTGCCACCAGCAGAGATAGGGGACGCGGGGACATTCAGTACTTC,CATSRDRGRGDIQYF
TRBJ1-1,TRBV7-2,-,few,TGTGCCAGCAGCGCGGACAGCTCCTACACTGAAGCTTTCTTT,CASSADSSYTEAFF
TRBJ2-6,TRBV6-5,-,few,TGTGCCAGCAGTTACTCGAACAGTGGGGCCAACGTCCTGACTTTC,CASSYSNSGANVLTF
TRBJ2-1,TRBV5-1,-,few,TGCGCCAGCAGCCGCCCCGGGGGCGGCTCCTACAATGAGCAGTTCTTC,CASSRPGGGSYNEQFF